This T cell receptor beta chain was captured by sequencing in a study of shared clonotypes between healthy human individuals. Whole-study results and caveats: The generation probabilities recorded for non-shared clonotypes fell below those of clonotypes shared by all four donors.

As regards this clone: Its antigen is unknown.

The V gene lost 0 bases and the J gene lost 7 bases, with 7 bases spanning the gap. In germline, CDR1 is WNHNN, CDR2 SYGVQD (reference sequence). The length of the CDR3 is 13 residues. Profiling relied on immunoSEQ multiplex PCR, and the TCRdb table lists in-frame clones only, not all of them. The profile shows approximately 980,000 clones, 76% of them singletons. This receptor was obtained from a man younger than 30 in good health. The sample comprised memory CD4+ T cells sorted from blood. Subset specified: CD45RA-negative fraction. The chain is built from TRBV10-1 and TRBJ2-1; D might be TRBD2 (6 bases). The CDR3 DNA reads as TGCGCCAGCAGTGAGTCGAGCGGGAATGAGCAGTTCTTC. Translated, it gives CASSESSGNEQFF.